This is a list of T cell receptor beta chains from one sample in a study of CD8+ T cells in alopecia areata. Sequencing was performed with immunoSEQ multiplex PCR; in TCRdb, only in-frame clones are kept and a portion is missing. This sample carries 90,000 to 100,000 clones, roughly 47% of them seen once, and the ten largest clones take approximately 0.79%. The material sequenced was CD4+ T cells sorted from blood. The receptor set was obtained from a human donor with alopecia areata. The conserved cysteine and the conserved F or W are not part of the CDR3 here. Size is stated for part of the rows, as once, few or many counts, or as a class when the clone is expanded.

TRBJ2-5 | TRBV30 | - | AWSVQDSFIWQTQY
TRBJ2-1 | TRBV28 | few | ASSVREYEQF
TRBJ1-1 | TRBV29-1 | - | SVYRGTEAF
TRBJ2-1 | TRBV29-1 | few | SVAPHTSGSEQF
TRBJ2-2 | TRBV7-2 | few | ASSLGTANTGELF
TRBJ2-7 | TRBV5-1 | - | ASSLAGMSTEQY
TRBJ2-3 | TRBV29-1 | few | SVARDRYTDTQY
TRBJ1-2 | TRBV29-1 | - | SVARQGSGGYT
TRBJ2-1 | TRBV29-1 | - | SVTITSPDNEQF
TRBJ2-5 | TRBV5-1 | once | ASSSDRTQY
TRBJ2-7 | TRBV6-5 | - | ASSRPSLSSYEQY
TRBJ1-1 | TRBV29-1 | - | SVIVGWVVNTEAF
TRBJ1-3 | TRBV29-1 | - | SVDTGRTGRNTIY
TRBJ2-1 | TRBV19 | - | ASRDSSYNEQF
TRBJ2-5 | TRBV4-1 | - | ASSRRGGETQY
TRBJ2-7 | TRBV28 | - | ASGEPGLGSYEQY
TRBJ2-1 | TRBV30 | - | AWTGGRSSYNEQF
TRBJ1-5 | TRBV29-1 | once | SSNREGAIGQPQH
TRBJ2-1 | TRBV5-1 | - | ASTPPGGRADNEQF
TRBJ2-7 | TRBV7-9 | - | ASSLGQDGSYEQY
TRBJ2-2 | TRBV29-1 | - | SGGRDRDTGELF
TRBJ2-2 | TRBV30 | few | AWGRMANTGELF
TRBJ2-3 | TRBV7-9 | many | ASSQDRSTDTQY
TRBJ2-5 | TRBV7-8 | few | HDPSGRGLEETQY
TRBJ2-1 | TRBV28 | - | ASIPSGTSYNEQF
TRBJ2-1 | TRBV27 | - | ASGDYSGVPANEQF
TRBJ2-5 | TRBV18 | - | ASSPNAQETQY
TRBJ2-4 | TRBV10-2 | - | ASSEGLGEYIQY
TRBJ2-1 | TRBV30 | - | AWSAMTSGPKDEQF
TRBJ2-7 | TRBV30 | - | AWSPLARGGSYEQY
TRBJ1-3 | TRBV29-1 | - | SVFVGGSGNTIY
TRBJ2-7 | TRBV28 | - | ASSLPRDFSYEQY
TRBJ1-2 | TRBV5-1 | - | ASSPAVGEGYT
TRBJ1-2 | TRBV29-1 | - | SVVVTGAGYT
TRBJ2-4 | TRBV19 | - | ASSPGGQRFQY
TRBJ2-1 | TRBV28 | few | ASSSPREQF
TRBJ2-1 | TRBV4-1 | few | ASSPLVGAGGVSSYNEQF
TRBJ2-3 | TRBV2 | - | ASSDMEGASDTQY
TRBJ2-3 | TRBV2 | - | ASSQDTDTQY
TRBJ1-1 | TRBV29-1 | - | SVKGQILEAF
TRBJ2-5 | TRBV28 | - | ASVSGDRETQY
TRBJ1-2 | TRBV11-2 | - | ASSRLMGKTANYGYT
TRBJ1-6 | TRBV30 | - | AWSPGIGGEYNSPLH
TRBJ2-5 | TRBV29-1 | many | SVEQETQY
TRBJ2-7 | TRBV9 | - | ASSVGGEDRVYEQY
TRBJ2-5 | TRBV30 | few | AWSSQVLETQY
TRBJ2-1 | TRBV9 | few | ASRRDRGISGQF
TRBJ1-5 | TRBV28 | - | ASSLQGGNQPQH
TRBJ2-2 | TRBV5-1 | - | ASSLEGGRNTGELF